The sequence of this T cell receptor (beta chain) was determined in a study of T cells in Graves' hyperthyroidism and ophthalmopathy (dated by TCRdb to between 2018 and 2020). With respect to the entire study: Peripheral blood samples were taken at the time of initial diagnosis, prior to any treatment. According to the paper, TCR Vbeta CDR3 sequencing was carried out on 135 peripheral blood samples, which came from 40 to 45 ophthalmopathy, around 74 hyperthyroidism and about 17 progressor patients. After blood sampling, hyperthyroidism patients were treated with methimazole at a starting dose of 30 mg daily, and ophthalmopathy patients were treated with high-dose intravenous methylprednisolone. Thyroid tissue and blood T-cell repertoires from about 6 Graves' hyperthyroidism patients were also compared in the study. The roughly 100 discovery patients were randomly split 7:3 into training and test sets. Whether ophthalmopathy could be predicted prospectively was tested in an independent validation cohort made up of roughly 20 hyperthyroidism patients plus 17 patients who later progressed to ophthalmopathy. To identify distinguishing TCR V-J signatures, a discovery cohort of about a hundred patients was used, comprising 40 to 45 with Graves' ophthalmopathy and around 57 with stable Graves' hyperthyroidism.

The CDR3 goes from the cysteine to the phenylalanine over 15 residues. The DNA shown is the 45-base CDR3, in frame from base 1. The germline V gene gives CDR1 as KGHSH and CDR2 as LQKENI. V loses 2 bases of germline sequence and J loses 2 bases, and the interval between the two ends is 13 bases. The TCR beta CDR3 regions were amplified from RNA transcripts. The TCR CDR3 was subjected to a first round of RT-PCR using the HTBI primer set and the Qiagen OneStep RT-PCR kit. A second multiplex PCR round built the libraries, followed by size selection and purification. Sequencing of the libraries was done on an Illumina HiSeq2000 using paired-end 100 bp reads. In the paper's pipeline: SOAPnuke was used to process the raw data, removing reads that contained adapters or uncalled bases, had a mean Phred below 15, or lacked an exact match to the constant primer or identifier. COPE v1.2.5 was used to merge high-quality paired reads, and clonotypes were defined as unique nucleotide sequences. Clonotypes were aligned to IMGT TRBV, TRBD and TRBJ reference segments using MiTCR v1.1. The analysis was restricted to V-J combinations with a frequency above 0.0001, which together covered about 99% of the repertoires. A TCS score was defined as the ratio between F50 (clonal expansion) and ExV (chaos), using BLOSUM62-based TCRdist between CDR3 peptides within each V-J. Welch's t-statistics and random forest reduced 500 to 550 V-J features to under 15, which were used in a naive Bayes classifier (R e1071). The public reads were reanalyzed by TCRdb: fastp trimming at Q25, MiXCR alignment, in-frame beta chains only. Merged by CDR3 protein, the rows form single entries marked with the most common genes and DNA. In this record, the V and J calls reflect TCRdb's handling and not the investigators' own analysis. The sample profile shows 700,000 or so distinct CDR3 sequences; 16% of them were found once. In total, the top ten clones hold approximately 8.4% of the sample.

This clonotype was recorded many times. Its cognate antigen has yet to be identified. No qualities accompany the bases; no much larger clone lies one base away. Graves' hyperthyroidism was defined as stable when no progression to ophthalmopathy occurred over 18 months of follow-up. The hyperthyroidism patients were between 18 and 65 years old and newly diagnosed, with a disease duration of less than 2 months. Any patient with an uncontrolled infection, another autoimmune disease, pregnancy or lactation was excluded. Diagnoses were based on clinical symptoms, serum thyroxine and TRAb, thyroid ultrasound and orbital computed tomography. PBMCs were isolated from around 10 ml of fresh peripheral blood by Ficoll-Paque density gradient centrifugation. Trizol reagent was used to extract total RNA, and RNA quality was then checked on an Agilent 2100 Bioanalyzer. What the research found in general, with its limitations: A 13 V-J signature model separated ophthalmopathy from stable hyperthyroidism, with 87.88% sensitivity and about 81% specificity in cross-validation and 80%/75% in testing. Most expanded thyroid clonotypes (frequency above 0.001) were also detected in blood, suggesting blood repertoires may reflect thyroid immune responses. In validation, the model predicted progression to ophthalmopathy a median of about 6.8 months before onset, with approximately 70% sensitivity and 72.22% specificity. Sample size was not statistically predetermined, and investigators were not blinded to group allocation.

The rearrangement joined TRBV18 to TRBJ2-7; 5 matching bases give a weak D call of TRBD2. This sequence was found in a man aged 18 to 30 with Graves' hyperthyroidism. Sequencing used blood. The CDR3 is CASSPAYREAYEQYF. The nucleotides are TGTGCCAGCTCACCAGCTTACCGGGAAGCCTACGAGCAGTACTTC.